The 19 T cell receptor beta chains presented below share a single source sample, sequenced in a study of T cell repertoires in cytomegalovirus infection. Each CDR3 protein is one row after TCRdb ran MiXCR on the reads. The sample records over 100,000 distinct CDR3 sequences, under 30% being singletons. No antigen is known for these receptors. Sequenced here: CD8+ T cells from cultured PBMCs, sampled from culture after CMV antigen stimulation. Every receptor here comes from a human donor in good health (CMV status not recorded). Some clones in this sample may be carry-over from other donors' samples.

The chain joins TRBV12-3 or TRBV12-4 to TRBJ2-2; D gene ambiguous. This CDR3 region has 12 residues. V lost 9 bases, J lost 6 bases, and 11 bases lay in between. CDR3 nucleotides: TGTGCCAGTCCGGGTGCGGCCGGGGAGCTGTTTTTT. This translates into CASPGAAGELFF.

As concerns this clonotype: The germline gene is not matched at one end of the junction; a read error may be the cause. The CDR3 region is CASSYGGLSYNDQFF. CDR3 in DNA: TGTGCCAGCAGTTACGGGGGGCTCTCCTACAATGATCAGTTCTTC. The chain is built from TRBV6-1 and TRBJ2-1; D possibly corresponds to TRBD2 (7 bases). This CDR3 contains 15 residues. Germline V gives CDR1 MNHNS, CDR2 SASEGT.

The genes are TRBV19 and TRBJ2-6; D is unclear. The CDR3 loop spans 14 amino acids. V was cut by 4 bases and J by 1 base, with 5 bases left in between. Germline lookup yields CDR1 LNHDA and CDR2 SQIVND (reference sequence). The CDR3 DNA sequence: TGTGCCAGTAGTACCCTATCTGGGGCCAACGTCCTGACTTTC. Amino acids: CASSTLSGANVLTF. The entire variable domain, with the rest obtained from reference TRBV19 and TRBJ2-6, is as follows: DGGITQSPKYLFRKEGQNVTLSCEQNLNHDAMYWYRQDPGQGLRLIYYSQIVNDFQKGDIAEGYSVSREKKESFPLTVTSAQKNPTAFYLCASSTLSGANVLTFGAGSRLTVL.

This clonotype was observed a few times. The chain employs TRBV7-9 and TRBJ1-1, with D unresolved. The CDR3 is 12 amino acids. Trimming took 5 bases from V and 6 from J, leaving 10 bases between them. Germline CDR1 is SEHNR and CDR2 is FQNEAQ (reference sequence). The CDR3 nucleotides are TGTGCCAGCAGCCTCGGAAGCGCTGAAGCTTTCTTT. Its protein product is CASSLGSAEAFF.

CDR3 protein: CASTFAGAPTEAFF. The DNA of the CDR3 is TGTGCCAGCACCTTCGCGGGGGCGCCTACTGAAGCTTTCTTT. This chain connects TRBV28 to TRBJ1-1; TRBD1 is a possible D gene (6 bases). Germline V lookup: CDR1 MDHEN, CDR2 SYDVKM. CDR3 length equals 14 residues. Trimming stripped 7 bases from V and 5 bases from J, with 17 bases between.

A few counts support this clonotype. The chain joins TRBV10-2 to TRBJ2-1, with D perhaps given as TRBD1 or TRBD2 (6 bases each). V gave up 7 bases and J gave up 6 bases, with 16 bases separating them. This CDR3 spans 14 amino acids. Germline CDR1 and CDR2: WSHSY and SAAADI. This chain's CDR3 is CASIRDGGSNEQFF. The DNA of the CDR3 is TGCGCCAGCATCCGGGACGGGGGCTCCAATGAGCAGTTCTTC.

This clonotype was picked up a small number of times. The chain links TRBV12-3 or TRBV12-4 to TRBJ1-1, with D possibly matching TRBD1 (5 bases). This CDR3 is built from 13 residues. The ends were cut back, 4 bases at V and 4 bases at J, with 10 bases in the middle. CDR3 DNA sequence: TGTGCCAGCAGTTACGGGGGTATCACTGAAGCTTTCTTT. As protein: CASSYGGITEAFF.

This clonotype was picked up a small number of times. The genes are TRBV13 and TRBJ2-3; 7 nucleotides match TRBD1. Germline loops: CDR1 PRHDT, CDR2 FYEKMQ (reference sequence). This CDR3 has 18 amino acids. The trim removed 6 bases at V and 0 bases at J, leaving 15 bases unmatched. Written as DNA, the CDR3 is TGTGCCAGCAGACCATGGGACAGTTCAGCCCCTAGCACAGATACGCAGTATTTT. Protein sequence: CASRPWDSSAPSTDTQYF.

This clonotype was observed a few times. This chain joins TRBV4-1 and TRBJ1-1, with D unclear. Trimming stripped 0 bases from V and 3 bases from J, with 11 bases between. The CDR3 extends over 15 amino acids. Germline CDR1 MGHRA, CDR2 YSYEKL. The CDR3 DNA follows: TGCGCCAGCAGCCAAGAAGCCAGAACGGACACTGAAGCTTTCTTT. Translation gives CASSQEARTDTEAFF.

This clonotype was counted only a few times. The J gene is TRBJ2-3, the V gene TRBV28; D is undetermined. The CDR3 has 15 amino acids. Per germline, CDR1 MDHEN and CDR2 SYDVKM. The V end was cut by 4 bases, the J end by 1 base, with 12 bases between. The DNA of the CDR3 is TGTGCCAGCAGTTCTCCGTTTACTGGCACAGATACGCAGTATTTT. Its protein is CASSSPFTGTDTQYF.

The chain employs TRBV29-1 and TRBJ2-7; TRBD1 matches 8 bases. Germline CDR1 reads SQVTM; CDR2 reads ANQGSEA. The V gene end was trimmed by 1 base and the J gene end by 0 bases; junction bases not matched to a gene: 5. The CDR3 is made up of 15 amino acids. CDR3 in amino acids: CSVEVDGTGSYEQYF. In nucleotides, the CDR3 is TGCAGCGTTGAAGTCGATGGGACAGGCTCCTACGAGCAGTACTTC.

Notes on this clonotype: One junction end disagrees with the germline gene, perhaps due to a read error. The chain has TRBV12-3 or TRBV12-4 and TRBJ1-4; a weak D match, TRBD1 (5 bases). The CDR3 is made up of 14 amino acids. The CDR3 nucleotides read TGTGCCAGCACCTTAGGGACGGCCTTTGAAAACCTGTTTTTT. This gives the protein CASTLGTAFENLFF.

The V gene is TRBV4-1, the J gene TRBJ2-1, with no clear D. Germline assignment: CDR1 MGHRA and CDR2 YSYEKL. This CDR3 has 15 amino acids. V was shortened by 0 bases and J by 4 bases, with 10 bases between the two germline ends. The DNA of the CDR3 is TGCGCCAGCAGCCAAGATCCTGGGCAGTACAATGAGCAGTTCTTC. Translated, it gives CASSQDPGQYNEQFF.

Of note for this clonotype: A much larger clone is a single base away; this may be a read error. The chain has TRBV7-3 and TRBJ2-1; perhaps TRBD2 as D (5 bases). The CDR3 is 13 residues long. V gave up 2 bases and J gave up 5 bases, with 7 bases separating them. Per germline, CDR1 SGHTA and CDR2 FQGTGA. CDR3 nucleotide sequence: TGTGCCAGCAGCTTAGAGGGAAACAATGAGCAGTTCTTC. As protein: CASSLEGNNEQFF.

This clonotype was found many times. This rearrangement joins TRBV2 to TRBJ2-1, with 8 bases aligning to TRBD2. This CDR3 has 16 residues. Germline CDR1 reads SNHLY; CDR2 reads FYNNEI. The trim removed 3 bases at V and 0 bases at J, leaving 4 bases unmatched. CDR3 bases: TGTGCCAGCAGTGATGTAGCGGGGAGCTCCTACAATGAGCAGTTCTTC. This sequence encodes CASSDVAGSSYNEQFF.

In this sample, this clonotype turned up many times. The V call is TRBV6-2 or TRBV6-3, the J call TRBJ2-5, with D possibly matching TRBD1 (5 bases). V was pared by 2 bases and J by 5 bases, with 15 bases between. Looked up from germline, CDR1 is MNHEY and CDR2 is SVGEGT. The CDR3 is made up of 15 amino acids. The CDR3: CASSYKGILGETQYF. As DNA, the CDR3 is TGTGCCAGCAGTTACAAGGGGATTCTAGGGGAGACCCAGTACTTC.

This clonotype showed up just a few times. The CDR3 region has the DNA TGTGCCAGCAGTTTGCTCGGCAGTGAGCAGTTCTTC. Its protein product is CASSLLGSEQFF. The V and J genes are TRBV6-5 and TRBJ2-1; no firm D call. The germline V gene encodes CDR1 MNHEY and CDR2 SVGAGI. The CDR3 length is 12 residues. Trimming removed 4 bases at V and 9 bases at J, with 10 bases between.

The table lists this clonotype with a few counts. This chain links TRBV2 with TRBJ2-3, with 8 bases lining up with TRBD2. Germline CDR1 and CDR2: SNHLY and FYNNEI. The J segment lost 7 bases and the V segment lost 3 bases, leaving 9 bases of the junction unmatched. The CDR3 contains 15 residues. In nucleotides, the CDR3 is TGTGCCAGCAGTGATGAAGGGACTAGTATCTATACGCAGTATTTT. This sequence encodes CASSDEGTSIYTQYF.

This clonotype was picked up one time. A read error may account for a junction end that differs from germline. V usage is TRBV19 and J usage is TRBJ2-3; TRBD2 agrees at 10 bases. The CDR3 is 16 residues long. Germline V gene data show CDR1 as LNHDA and CDR2 as SQIVND (reference sequence). Here the CDR3 reads CASSTGAGGPTDTQYF. The CDR3, as DNA: TGTGCCAGCAGTACGGGAGCGGGGGGGCCGACAGATACGCAGTATTTT.